These 29 T cell receptor beta chains were all obtained from the same sample, sequenced in a study of long-term antiretroviral therapy in people with HIV. At the survey level, the v3.0 immunoSEQ assay was run. Using immunoSEQ multiplex PCR, the repertoire was profiled, and TCRdb retains in-frame clones only, with some absent. The sample yields 26,000 or so clones, over 75% seen once. The sequences come from unsorted PBMCs, collected 0.5 years after starting antiretroviral therapy. These receptors all come from a woman younger than 30 with HIV.

The chain employs TRBV9 and TRBJ2-1; perhaps TRBD2 as D (6 bases). CDR3 length: 15 residues. Germline V gene lookup returns CDR1 SGDLS and CDR2 YYNGEE. Trimming left V 0 bases short and J 7 bases short, with 14 bases between. CDR3 DNA: TGTGCCAGCAGCGTAGACGGGGTAGCGGATAATGAGCAGTTCTTC. Amino acid sequence: CASSVDGVADNEQFF.

This clone was seen once. The chain employs TRBV9 and TRBJ2-7; D might be TRBD2 (5 bases). The germline V gene has CDR1 SGDLS and CDR2 YYNGEE. There are 14 residues in the CDR3. V dropped 1 base and J dropped 6 bases, with 14 bases sitting between them. CDR3: CASSVRESLGEQYF. CDR3 nucleotide sequence: TGTGCCAGCAGCGTAAGGGAGTCCCTAGGCGAGCAGTACTTC.

CDR3 amino acids: CASRSAETQYF. DNA of the CDR3: TGTGCCAGCAGGAGTGCAGAGACCCAGTACTTC. The rearrangement joins TRBV28 to TRBJ2-5; D unclear. The germline V gene encodes CDR1 MDHEN and CDR2 SYDVKM. The V end lost 6 bases, the J end lost 4 bases, and 6 bases lay between the germline ends. The CDR3 covers 11 residues.

The chain has TRBV7-2 and TRBJ1-4; 9 nucleotides align to TRBD1. There are 19 residues in the CDR3. V shed 2 bases, J shed 3 bases, and the junction held 13 bases outside the gene matches. Germline V gene lookup returns CDR1 SGHTA and CDR2 FQGNSA. CDR3 protein: CASSLSLTGQGTANEKLFF. In nucleotides, the CDR3 is TGTGCCAGCAGCTTATCCTTAACGGGACAGGGAACCGCTAATGAAAAACTGTTTTTT. Together with reference TRBV7-2 and TRBJ1-4, the CDR3 gives the full variable domain: GAGVSQSPSNKVTEKGKDVELRCDPISGHTALYWYRQSLGQGLEFLIYFQGNSAPDKSGLPSDRFSAERTGGSVSTLTIQRTQQEDSAVYLCASSLSLTGQGTANEKLFFGSGTQLSVL.

The chain carries TRBV5-6 and TRBJ2-3; D not resolved. This CDR3 has 17 residues. CDR1 is SGHDT, CDR2 YYEEEE, per germline. V was cut by 1 base and J by 1 base, with 16 bases left in between. This CDR3 reads CASSLQGRTPRTDTQYF. Written as DNA, the CDR3 is TGTGCCAGCAGCTTGCAAGGCAGGACCCCTCGCACAGATACGCAGTATTTT.

The chain joins TRBV4-2 to TRBJ1-4; 9 bases are a match to TRBD1. V lost 4 bases and J lost 7; bases outside the gene matches: 7. Germline CDR1 reads LGHNA; CDR2 reads YNFKEQ. CDR3 length equals 15 residues. The chain's CDR3 is CASSRPQGASEKLFF. CDR3 nucleotides: TGTGCCAGCAGCCGACCACAGGGGGCGAGTGAAAAACTGTTTTTT.

This chain links TRBV6-5 with TRBJ1-5; no clear D gene. With 4 bases removed from V and 0 bases from J, the gap between germline ends came to 4 bases. The CDR3 length is 13 residues. Germline V gene lookup returns CDR1 MNHEY and CDR2 SVGAGI. The CDR3, as DNA: TGTGCCAGCAGTTCTTATAGCAATCAGCCCCAGCATTTT. This encodes CASSSYSNQPQHF.

The J gene is TRBJ1-1, the V gene TRBV7-9; 7 nucleotides align to TRBD1. Germline CDR1 reads SEHNR; CDR2 reads FQNEAQ (reference sequence). The CDR3 length is 14 residues. V lost 7 bases, J lost 0 bases, and 5 bases stayed unmatched. This CDR3 reads CASTRTGVNTEAFF. The CDR3 DNA reads TGTGCCAGCACCCGTACAGGGGTGAACACTGAAGCTTTCTTT.

A word on this clone: A junction boundary mismatches the germline segment, possibly from a read error. This chain joins TRBV5-6 and TRBJ2-7, with 7 bases lining up with TRBD1. The V gene's germline CDR1 is SGHDT and CDR2 YYEEEE. The CDR3 extends over 12 amino acids. CDR3 region: CASSLTGAKENF. The CDR3 DNA is TGTGCCAGCAGCTTGACAGGGGCCAAAGAGAACTTC.

The chain joins TRBV5-1 to TRBJ2-3; 7 positions match TRBD2. CDR1 is SGHRS, CDR2 YFSETQ, per germline. Unmatched junction bases numbered 10, after V lost 3 bases and J lost 3 bases. The CDR3 contains 16 residues. As DNA, the CDR3 is TGCGCCAGCAGCTCGGGGGGTGGGAAGTTAACAGATACGCAGTATTTT. It specifies CASSSGGGKLTDTQYF.

This chain links TRBV15 with TRBJ2-7; TRBD1 might be the D (6 bases). Between the trimmed V and J ends, which lost 4 bases and 7 bases, there was a span of 23 bases. Germline CDR1 reads LNHNV; CDR2 reads YYDKDF (reference sequence). This CDR3 region has 16 residues. Here the CDR3 reads CATSTKSRDISGEQYF. Here the CDR3 DNA reads TGTGCCACCAGCACAAAATCCCGGGACATATCGGGGGAGCAGTACTTC.

The V and J genes are TRBV28 and TRBJ2-2; 7 nucleotides agree with TRBD1. This CDR3 contains 15 residues. V lost 5 bases to trimming and J lost 6 bases; unmatched junction nucleotides: 9. Germline CDR1 reads MDHEN; CDR2 reads SYDVKM. CDR3 residues: CASSLLQGSAGELFF. CDR3 DNA: TGTGCCAGCAGTCTCCTACAGGGGAGTGCCGGGGAGCTGTTTTTT.

The gene calls are TRBV14 and TRBJ2-7; 12 bases are shared with TRBD2. V lost 1 base to trimming and J lost 5 bases; unmatched junction nucleotides: 9. The CDR3 has 17 residues. The germline CDR1 and CDR2 sequences are SGHDN and FVKESK. The CDR3 spells CASSQVGLAGSRDEQYF. CDR3 nucleotide sequence: TGTGCCAGCAGCCAAGTAGGACTAGCGGGGTCTCGGGACGAGCAGTACTTC. Based on the CDR3 plus reference TRBV14 and TRBJ2-7, the full variable domain is EAGVTQFPSHSVIEKGQTVTLRCDPISGHDNLYWYRRVMGKEIKFLLHFVKESKQDESGMPNNRFLAERTGGTYSTLKVQPAELEDSGVYFCASSQVGLAGSRDEQYFGPGTRLTVT.

This clone was detected a few times. This rearrangement joins TRBV5-1 to TRBJ2-7; 11 nucleotides line up with TRBD2. Germline-derived CDR1 and CDR2 are SGHRS and YFSETQ. The CDR3 is made up of 17 amino acids. V lost 0 bases and J lost 4; bases outside the gene matches: 9. CDR3 coding DNA: TGCGCCAGCAGCTTGGAGACTAGCGGGGCTGGGACGTACGAGCAGTACTTC. Translated: CASSLETSGAGTYEQYF.

The chain is built from TRBV5-4 and TRBJ1-1; D ambiguous. CDR1 is SGHNT, CDR2 YYREEE, per germline (reference sequence). The CDR3 spans 16 residues. Deletions cut 0 bases from V and 3 bases from J, with 15 bases between. This CDR3 reads CASSLDPAGRDTEAFF. The CDR3, as DNA: TGTGCCAGCAGCTTGGATCCCGCGGGAAGGGACACTGAAGCTTTCTTT.

This clone was seen a few times. The chain couples TRBV9 to TRBJ2-7; TRBD1 matches 10 bases. CDR3 length: 15 residues. CDR1 SGDLS and CDR2 YYNGEE come from the germline V gene. Germline trimming cut 0 bases from V and 6 bases from J; bases unmatched to any gene: 6. The CDR3 nucleotides read TGTGCCAGCAGCGTAGAGGGGACAGGGGACCGCGAGCAGTACTTC. This gives the protein CASSVEGTGDREQYF.

The chain is built from TRBV11-2 and TRBJ1-1, with D possibly matching TRBD1 (5 bases). V dropped 0 bases and J dropped 12 bases, with 14 bases sitting between them. Germline CDR1 and CDR2: SGHAT and FQNNGV. The CDR3 totals 13 residues. CDR3 amino acids: CASSLETGGGTFF. The CDR3 coding sequence is TGTGCCAGCAGCTTAGAAACAGGCGGGGGAACTTTCTTT.

V gene TRBV5-4 combines with J gene TRBJ2-7, with a tentative D call TRBD2 (6 bases). V was trimmed by 0 bases and J by 2 bases, leaving 9 bases between them. The CDR3 runs to 14 residues. In germline, CDR1 is SGHNT, CDR2 YYREEE (reference sequence). DNA of the CDR3: TGTGCCAGCAGCTTGGCTGGAGGGGCCTACGAGCAGTACTTC. Translation gives CASSLAGGAYEQYF.

The chain is built from TRBV11-2 and TRBJ2-7, with D possibly being TRBD2 (5 bases). Per germline, CDR1 SGHAT and CDR2 FQNNGV. This CDR3 is 11 amino acids long. V shed 7 bases and J shed 4 bases, with 8 bases lying between them. As DNA, the CDR3 is TGTGCCAGCATGGGAGAGTACGAGCAGTACTTC. This sequence encodes CASMGEYEQYF.

The count of this clone is one. The genes are TRBV5-1 and TRBJ2-7; tentative D call: TRBD1 (6 bases). V was clipped by 5 bases and J by 3 bases, with 9 bases between them. Germline V gene lookup returns CDR1 SGHRS and CDR2 YFSETQ. The CDR3 spans 12 residues. For the CDR3, the DNA is TGCGCCAGCAGAACGGACAGCTACGAGCAGTACTTC. This codes for CASRTDSYEQYF. Filled out from reference TRBV5-1 and TRBJ2-7, the complete variable domain reads KAGVTQTPRYLIKTRGQQVTLSCSPISGHRSVSWYQQTPGQGLQFLFEYFSETQRNKGNFPGRFSGRQFSNSRSEMNVSTLELGDSALYLCASRTDSYEQYFGPGTRLTVT.

J is TRBJ1-4 and V is TRBV2, with TRBD1 matching over 7 bases. The CDR3 covers 15 residues. Trimming took 8 bases from V and 0 from J; bases not matched to a gene: 6. In germline, CDR1 is SNHLY, CDR2 FYNNEI. The CDR3 DNA sequence: TGTGCCAGCGGCGGGGGGACAGCAACTAATGAAAAACTGTTTTTT. Protein sequence: CASGGGTATNEKLFF. Variable domain in full (rest from reference TRBV2 and TRBJ1-4): EPEVTQTPSHQVTQMGQEVILRCVPISNHLYFYWYRQILGQKVEFLVSFYNNEISEKSEIFDDQFSVERPDGSNFTLKIRSTKLEDSAMYFCASGGGTATNEKLFFGSGTQLSVL.

This clone was observed a handful of times. The J gene is TRBJ2-7, the V gene TRBV7-9; tentatively, D is TRBD2 (6 bases). With 3 bases removed from V and 1 base from J, the gap between germline ends came to 13 bases. The germline V gene encodes CDR1 SEHNR and CDR2 FQNEAQ (reference sequence). The length of the CDR3 is 15 residues. The CDR3 DNA sequence: TGTGCCAGCAGCTTTCGGGACTGGGGATCCTACGAGCAGTACTTC. Translated, it gives CASSFRDWGSYEQYF.

DNA for the CDR3: TGTGCCAGCAGTCCTAGATACGAGCAGTACTTC. Its translation: CASSPRYEQYF. The chain carries TRBV28 and TRBJ2-7; no clear D. The germline V gene has CDR1 MDHEN and CDR2 SYDVKM. The CDR3 spans 11 residues. Trimming took 5 bases from V and 4 from J, leaving 6 bases between them.

The V and J genes are TRBV9 and TRBJ1-1; 8 bases are shared with TRBD1. The CDR3 has 18 amino acids. The junction had 15 bases not matched to a gene; V was cut back by 4 bases and J by 1 base. CDR1 and CDR2 from the germline V gene are SGDLS and YYNGEE. The CDR3 sequence: CASSHPQRGQGANTEAFF. The CDR3 DNA reads as TGTGCCAGCAGCCACCCACAGCGGGGGCAGGGGGCGAACACTGAAGCTTTCTTT.

The chain carries TRBV7-2 and TRBJ2-3, with a tentative D call TRBD1 (6 bases). The germline CDR1 and CDR2 sequences are SGHTA and FQGNSA. The V and J ends lost 3 bases and 3 bases respectively, with 13 bases between them. The CDR3 length is 15 residues. CDR3: CASSFSRGWTDTQYF. CDR3 coding DNA: TGTGCCAGCAGCTTCTCCAGGGGTTGGACAGATACGCAGTATTTT.

The rearrangement joins TRBV27 to TRBJ2-5; 11 bases line up with TRBD2. V was pared by 0 bases and J by 1 base, with 10 bases of the junction left unmatched. Germline loops: CDR1 MNHEY, CDR2 SMNVEV (reference sequence). This CDR3 has 19 amino acids. In nucleotides, the CDR3 is TGTGCCAGCAGTTTATCCCTGGCTAGCGGGAGGAAGGGCCAAGAGACCCAGTACTTC. Its translation: CASSLSLASGRKGQETQYF.

The chain links TRBV28 to TRBJ2-2; 7 nucleotides line up with TRBD1. V trimming: 6 bases; J trimming: 3 bases; junction bases outside the gene matches: 7. The CDR3 sequence is 15 residues long. Germline CDR1 MDHEN, CDR2 SYDVKM. CDR3 bases: TGTGCCAGCAGATTAGGGGGCGCGGACACCGGGGAGCTGTTTTTT. Translation: CASRLGGADTGELFF.

The chain is built from TRBV6-1 and TRBJ2-7, with D possibly called TRBD1 or TRBD2 (5 bases each). The CDR3 is 13 residues long. V was pared by 5 bases and J by 2 bases, with 10 bases between. Germline CDR1 reads MNHNS; CDR2 reads SASEGT. The CDR3 loop is CASSWDGPYEQYF. The DNA of the CDR3 is TGTGCCAGCAGTTGGGACGGACCCTACGAGCAGTACTTC.

This rearrangement joins TRBV5-6 to TRBJ2-2; weak D call: TRBD1 (6 bases). CDR3 length equals 18 residues. Germline-derived CDR1 and CDR2 are SGHDT and YYEEEE. V was clipped by 4 bases and J by 3 bases, with 22 bases between them. CDR3 sequence reads: CASSGQGFYLGDTGELFF. In nucleotides, the CDR3 is TGTGCCAGCAGCGGCCAGGGGTTCTACCTAGGGGACACCGGGGAGCTGTTTTTT.